These 24 T cell receptor beta chains originate from one sample sequenced in a study of blood T cell repertoires in COVID-19. The data were produced by immunoSEQ multiplex PCR, yet TCRdb's version contains in-frame clones alone and is incomplete. This table has some 250,000 clones, about 70% appearing once. The sequencing input was peripheral blood. These receptors came from a woman older than 75 with acute or convalescent COVID-19.

The chain links TRBV4-3 to TRBJ1-1; the match to TRBD1 covers 7 bases. Germline trimming cut 2 bases from V and 0 bases from J; bases unmatched to any gene: 6. The germline V gene encodes CDR1 LGHNA and CDR2 YSLEER. The CDR3 length is 16 residues. CDR3 sequence reads: CASSQTYRGLNTEAFF. The CDR3 DNA reads as TGCGCCAGCAGCCAAACATACAGGGGATTGAACACTGAAGCTTTCTTT.

This chain joins TRBV5-5 and TRBJ2-5; TRBD1 agrees at 10 bases. The CDR3 has 14 residues. Germline V gene data show CDR1 as SGHKS and CDR2 as YYEKEE (reference sequence). Trimming removed 5 bases from V and 5 bases from J; junction bases left unmatched: 6. CDR3 sequence reads: CASRPGQGIETQYF. The CDR3 DNA is TGTGCCAGCAGGCCGGGACAGGGGATTGAGACCCAGTACTTC. Full variable domain (missing parts from reference TRBV5-5 and TRBJ2-5): DAGVTQSPTHLIKTRGQQVTLRCSPISGHKSVSWYQQVLGQGPQFIFQYYEKEERGRGNFPDRFSARQFPNYSSELNVNALLLGDSALYLCASRPGQGIETQYFGPGTRLLVL.

The rearrangement uses TRBV2 and TRBJ1-2, with TRBD1 matching over 8 bases. The junction had 13 bases not matched to a gene; V was cut back by 6 bases and J by 7 bases. The CDR3 has 15 residues. Germline CDR1 reads SNHLY; CDR2 reads FYNNEI. The CDR3 DNA is TGTGCCAGCAGACCAAGACAGGGGCCGTTTGGTGGCTACACCTTC. It yields the protein CASRPRQGPFGGYTF. The variable domain in full, completed from reference TRBV2 and TRBJ1-2, reads EPEVTQTPSHQVTQMGQEVILRCVPISNHLYFYWYRQILGQKVEFLVSFYNNEISEKSEIFDDQFSVERPDGSNFTLKIRSTKLEDSAMYFCASRPRQGPFGGYTFGSGTRLTVV.

There are a few counts of this clone. The chain employs TRBV2 and TRBJ2-5; 8 bases agree with TRBD1. V lost 6 bases to trimming and J lost 4 bases; unmatched junction nucleotides: 10. This CDR3 spans 15 amino acids. CDR1 and CDR2 (germline): SNHLY, FYNNEI. CDR3 residues: CASRDRVMGRETQYF. As DNA, the CDR3 is TGTGCCAGCAGGGACAGGGTCATGGGGAGAGAGACCCAGTACTTC. Looking up the rest from reference TRBV2 and TRBJ2-5 gives the full variable domain: EPEVTQTPSHQVTQMGQEVILRCVPISNHLYFYWYRQILGQKVEFLVSFYNNEISEKSEIFDDQFSVERPDGSNFTLKIRSTKLEDSAMYFCASRDRVMGRETQYFGPGTRLLVL.

The chain is built from TRBV6-2 or TRBV6-3 and TRBJ2-1; unclear D gene. Germline V gives CDR1 MNHEY, CDR2 SVGEGT. The CDR3 has 11 amino acids. The ends were cut back, 2 bases at V and 6 bases at J, with 2 bases in the middle. CDR3 in amino acids: CASSYLNEQFF. The DNA of the CDR3 is TGTGCCAGCAGTTACCTCAATGAGCAGTTCTTC.

This clone occurred once. The chain employs TRBV23-1 and TRBJ2-3; 9 bases fit TRBD1. TRBV23-1 is an ORF; its function is uncertain. The CDR3 runs 12 residues. V lost 2 bases to trimming and J lost 14 bases; unmatched junction nucleotides: 5. The CDR3 loop is CASSQMDRGGYF. CDR3 bases: TGCGCCAGCAGTCAAATGGACAGGGGAGGGTATTTT.

The rearrangement links TRBV9 to TRBJ2-7, with D unresolved. V dropped 3 bases and J dropped 0 bases, with 10 bases sitting between them. The CDR3 spans 14 residues. Germline V lookup: CDR1 SGDLS, CDR2 YYNGEE. CDR3 nucleotides: TGTGCCAGCAGCGCCCAGTATCTCTCCTACGAGCAGTACTTC. Its protein product is CASSAQYLSYEQYF.

The chain joins TRBV4-3 to TRBJ1-4, with D unresolved. The CDR3 spans 14 residues. Germline loops: CDR1 LGHNA, CDR2 YSLEER. Trimming cost V 1 base and J 5 bases, with 8 bases left between them. The CDR3 DNA sequence: TGCGCCAGCAGCCAAGGGAACAGAAATGAAAAACTGTTTTTT. Translating it yields CASSQGNRNEKLFF.

This clone was seen a single time. A junction end diverges from the germline sequence, so it may reflect a read error. V is TRBV3-1 (or the pseudogene TRBV3-2) and J is TRBJ1-1; no clear D gene. Germline V CDR1 and CDR2: LGHDT, YNNKEL (reference sequence). This CDR3 comprises 14 residues. CDR3 amino acids: CTSSQSRAGSEAFF. The CDR3, as DNA: TGTACCAGCAGCCAGAGTCGTGCAGGCTCTGAAGCTTTCTTT.

This sequence joins TRBV7-2 and TRBJ1-6; D call uncertain. The CDR3 is 14 amino acids. CDR1 SGHTA and CDR2 FQGNSA come from the germline V gene. Trimming pared 0 bases from V and 10 bases from J, leaving 10 bases between. The CDR3 region has the DNA TGTGCCAGCAGCTTAGCCGAGGCTAGGTCACCCCTCCACTTT. It is translated as CASSLAEARSPLHF.

The V and J genes are TRBV19 and TRBJ2-1; TRBD2 matches 7 bases. V shed 5 bases, J shed 5 bases, and the junction held 9 bases outside the gene matches. The CDR3 sequence is 15 residues long. Germline V gene sequence: CDR1 LNHDA, CDR2 SQIVND (reference sequence). CDR3 sequence (DNA): TGTGCCAGTAGTTCATGGCTAGCGGAGAACAATGAGCAGTTCTTC. It specifies CASSSWLAENNEQFF.

A single count supports this clone. The V call is TRBV15, the J call TRBJ2-2; no firm D call. V lost 5 bases, J lost 3 bases, and 10 bases lay in between. Germline CDR1 LNHNV, CDR2 YYDKDF (reference sequence). CDR3 length equals 14 residues. The CDR3 coding sequence is TGTGCCACCAGCCGGTCCACAGACACCGGGGAGCTGTTTTTT. Translating gives CATSRSTDTGELFF.

The chain employs TRBV7-9 and TRBJ2-5, with D hard to call. The germline gives CDR1 SEHNR, CDR2 FQNEAQ (reference sequence). The CDR3 totals 12 residues. V lost 3 bases and J lost 9, with 11 bases in between. CDR3 amino acids: CASSFPRQAQYF. The CDR3 DNA reads TGTGCCAGCAGCTTTCCCCGCCAGGCCCAGTACTTC. Filled out from reference TRBV7-9 and TRBJ2-5, the complete variable domain reads DTGVSQNPRHKITKRGQNVTFRCDPISEHNRLYWYRQTLGQGPEFLTYFQNEAQLEKSRLLSDRFSAERPKGSFSTLEIQRTEQGDSAMYLCASSFPRQAQYFGPGTRLLVL.

This clone has a single count. The chain is built from TRBV5-1 and TRBJ2-7; the D gene is possibly TRBD1 (5 bases). Germline V CDR1 and CDR2: SGHRS, YFSETQ. The CDR3 runs 13 residues. Trimming took 4 bases from V and 1 from J, leaving 9 bases between them. The CDR3 DNA reads TGCGCCAGCAGCCCGGACATTTCCTACGAGCAGTACTTC. Translated: CASSPDISYEQYF.

The chain recombines TRBV18 with TRBJ1-2; TRBD1 matches 12 bases. CDR1 is KGHSH, CDR2 LQKENI, per germline. The V segment lost 3 bases and the J segment 4 bases; nucleotides outside the gene matches: 9. The CDR3 is made up of 17 amino acids. CDR3 DNA: TGTGCCAGCTCACCTACAGAAGGGACAGGGGGCTCCTATGGCTACACCTTC. It is translated as CASSPTEGTGGSYGYTF.

The chain has TRBV5-1 and TRBJ2-2, with TRBD2 matching 9 bases. The V gene end was trimmed by 4 bases and the J gene end by 5 bases; junction bases not matched to a gene: 9. The CDR3 is made up of 16 amino acids. CDR1 and CDR2 from the germline V gene are SGHRS and YFSETQ. The CDR3 here is CASSQSSGATTGELFF. The CDR3 DNA follows: TGCGCCAGCAGCCAATCTAGCGGGGCCACAACCGGGGAGCTGTTTTTT.

This chain links TRBV18 with TRBJ1-2; 10 nucleotides align to TRBD1. The CDR3 has 16 amino acids. Germline CDR1 is KGHSH and CDR2 is LQKENI. The ends lost 3 bases at V and 1 base at J; junction bases unmatched: 5. CDR3 residues: CASSPLWDRGNYGYTF. CDR3 bases: TGTGCCAGCTCACCTTTATGGGACAGGGGTAACTATGGCTACACCTTC.

The chain is built from TRBV11-1 and TRBJ1-5; D gene ambiguous. CDR1 is SGHAT and CDR2 is FQDESV in the germline V gene (reference sequence). Between the trimmed V and J ends, which lost 3 bases and 5 bases, there was a span of 8 bases. The CDR3 extends over 13 amino acids. CDR3: CASSFSEDQPQHF. CDR3 sequence (DNA): TGTGCCAGCAGCTTTTCGGAGGATCAGCCCCAGCATTTT.

V is TRBV5-1 and J is TRBJ2-2, with 7 bases fitting TRBD2. Per the germline V gene, CDR1 is SGHRS and CDR2 is YFSETQ. This CDR3 comprises 16 residues. V shed 6 bases, J shed 1 base, and the junction held 9 bases outside the gene matches. The CDR3 loop is CASNVVSGLNTGELFF. CDR3 sequence (DNA): TGCGCCAGCAACGTCGTTAGCGGGCTGAACACCGGGGAGCTGTTTTTT.

This clone showed up just a few times. V is TRBV5-6 and J is TRBJ2-6; possibly TRBD1 for D (5 bases). Germline-derived CDR1 and CDR2 are SGHDT and YYEEEE. The CDR3 is 15 residues long. Trimming pared 4 bases from V and 2 bases from J, leaving 10 bases between. CDR3 nucleotides: TGTGCCAGCAGCCTAAGGGGCGCTGGGGCCAACGTCCTGACTTTC. Translating it yields CASSLRGAGANVLTF.

This rearrangement joins TRBV27 to TRBJ1-5; D call uncertain. The germline gives CDR1 MNHEY, CDR2 SMNVEV (reference sequence). Trimming stripped 8 bases from V and 0 bases from J, with 11 bases between. The CDR3 sequence is 14 residues long. For the CDR3, the DNA is TGTGCCAGCTCGCGGGGAAATAGCAATCAGCCCCAGCATTTT. Residues: CASSRGNSNQPQHF.

This chain joins TRBV5-1 and TRBJ2-3, with 8 positions matching TRBD1. The germline V gene encodes CDR1 SGHRS and CDR2 YFSETQ. Trimming at V came to 3 bases and at J to 4 bases, leaving 7 bases not matched to a gene. CDR3 length: 15 residues. For the CDR3, the DNA is TGCGCCAGCAGCTGGAGAGACAGGGGCGCAGATACGCAGTATTTT. Its protein product is CASSWRDRGADTQYF. The full variable domain, in which reference TRBV5-1 and TRBJ2-3 provide the parts outside the CDR3, is KAGVTQTPRYLIKTRGQQVTLSCSPISGHRSVSWYQQTPGQGLQFLFEYFSETQRNKGNFPGRFSGRQFSNSRSEMNVSTLELGDSALYLCASSWRDRGADTQYFGPGTRLTVL.

The genes are TRBV20-1 and TRBJ1-5; no reliable D call. CDR1 is DFQATT and CDR2 is SNEGSKA in the germline V gene (reference sequence). The CDR3 totals 12 residues. Trimming removed 3 bases at V and 5 bases at J, with 8 bases between. For the CDR3, the DNA is TGCAGTGCTAGTATTGGAGATCAGCCCCAGCATTTT. It codes for CSASIGDQPQHF.

This chain uses TRBV5-6 with TRBJ2-3; D might be TRBD1 (6 bases). Trimming pared 3 bases from V and 1 base from J, leaving 15 bases between. CDR1 is SGHDT and CDR2 is YYEEEE in the germline V gene. The CDR3 is 16 residues long. The CDR3 DNA is TGTGCCAGCAGCTGGCGGTCAGGGGCCGGCACAGATACGCAGTATTTT. Encoded protein: CASSWRSGAGTDTQYF.